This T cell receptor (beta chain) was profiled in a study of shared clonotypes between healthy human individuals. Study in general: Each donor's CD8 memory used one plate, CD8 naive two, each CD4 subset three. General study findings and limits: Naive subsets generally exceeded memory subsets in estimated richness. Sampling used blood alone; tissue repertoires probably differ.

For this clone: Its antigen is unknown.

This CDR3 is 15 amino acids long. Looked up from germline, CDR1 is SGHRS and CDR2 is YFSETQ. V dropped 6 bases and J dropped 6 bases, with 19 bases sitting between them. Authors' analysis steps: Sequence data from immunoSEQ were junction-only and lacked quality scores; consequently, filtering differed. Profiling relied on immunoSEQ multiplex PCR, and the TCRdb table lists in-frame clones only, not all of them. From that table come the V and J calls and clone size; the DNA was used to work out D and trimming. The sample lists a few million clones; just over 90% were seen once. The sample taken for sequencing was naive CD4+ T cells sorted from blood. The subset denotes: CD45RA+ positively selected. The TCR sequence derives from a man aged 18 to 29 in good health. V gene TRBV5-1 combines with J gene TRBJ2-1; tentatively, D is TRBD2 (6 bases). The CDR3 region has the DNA TGCGCCAGCACCTGGGAAAGTTTCGGGAGCAATGAGCAGTTCTTC. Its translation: CASTWESFGSNEQFF. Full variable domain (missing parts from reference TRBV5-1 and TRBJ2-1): KAGVTQTPRYLIKTRGQQVTLSCSPISGHRSVSWYQQTPGQGLQFLFEYFSETQRNKGNFPGRFSGRQFSNSRSEMNVSTLELGDSALYLCASTWESFGSNEQFFGPGTRLTVL.